This TCR beta chain was identified in a study of CD8 T cells in ankylosing spondylitis. As to this clonotype: The antigen remains unidentified.

There are 14 residues in the CDR3. Deletions cut 0 bases from V and 9 bases from J, with 12 bases between. Germline CDR1 reads SNHLY; CDR2 reads FYNNEI. TCRdb processed the 5' RACE reads anew with MiXCR; each CDR3 protein has one entry. The table records some 450,000 distinct CDR3 sequences, 15% to 20% of them present only once. Study-wide findings and caveats: Characteristic, it appeared, of ankylosing spondylitis blood was a TCR beta motif of several highly homologous variants. With a CD8+ phenotype, disease-linked clones were relatively rare in peripheral blood. It was reported that disease-linked clones were significantly enriched in matched ankylosing spondylitis synovial fluid.

The sample was blood, either unsorted or a sorted T cell fraction (not recorded which). The chain links TRBV2 to TRBJ2-1; D perhaps matches TRBD1 (5 bases). This receptor was identified in a male donor with ankylosing spondylitis. Written as DNA, the CDR3 is TGTGCCAGCAGTGAAGCGCGCCGAAGGGGTGAGCAGTTCTTC. Its protein is CASSEARRRGEQFF.